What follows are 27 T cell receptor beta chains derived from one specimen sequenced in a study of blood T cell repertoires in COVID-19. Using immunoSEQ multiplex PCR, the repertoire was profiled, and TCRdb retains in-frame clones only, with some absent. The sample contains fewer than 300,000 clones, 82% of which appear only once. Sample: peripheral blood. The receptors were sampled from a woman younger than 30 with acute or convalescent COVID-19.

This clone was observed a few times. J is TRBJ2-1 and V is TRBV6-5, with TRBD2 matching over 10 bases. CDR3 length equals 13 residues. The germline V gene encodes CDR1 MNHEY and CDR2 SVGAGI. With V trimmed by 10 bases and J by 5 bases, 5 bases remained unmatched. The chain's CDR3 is CATRTSGNNEQFF. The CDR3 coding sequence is TGTGCCACCAGGACTAGCGGAAACAATGAGCAGTTCTTC.

CDR3 sequence reads: CATSRGDRGYTGELFF. In nucleotides, the CDR3 is TGTGCCACCAGCAGGGGGGACAGGGGATACACCGGGGAGCTGTTTTTT. This sequence joins TRBV15 and TRBJ2-2; 10 bases align to TRBD1. CDR1 and CDR2 (germline): LNHNV, YYDKDF (reference sequence). The V and J ends lost 3 bases and 3 bases, in that order; junction bases with no gene match: 4. The length of the CDR3 is 16 residues.

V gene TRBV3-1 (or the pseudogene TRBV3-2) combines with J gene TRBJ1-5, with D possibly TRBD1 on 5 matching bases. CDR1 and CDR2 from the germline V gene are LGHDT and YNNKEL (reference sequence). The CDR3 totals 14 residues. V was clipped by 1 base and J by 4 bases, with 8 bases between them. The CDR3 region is CASSQGRGNQPQHF. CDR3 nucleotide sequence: TGTGCCAGCAGCCAAGGGAGGGGTAATCAGCCCCAGCATTTT.

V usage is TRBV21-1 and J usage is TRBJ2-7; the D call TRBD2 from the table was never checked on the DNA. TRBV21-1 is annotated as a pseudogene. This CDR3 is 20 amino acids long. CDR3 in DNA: TGTGCCAGCAGGACCCTATTCCAGAAAGCGCCAGCGGGCTCTCCCTACGAGCAGTACTTC. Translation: CASRTLFQKAPAGSPYEQYF.

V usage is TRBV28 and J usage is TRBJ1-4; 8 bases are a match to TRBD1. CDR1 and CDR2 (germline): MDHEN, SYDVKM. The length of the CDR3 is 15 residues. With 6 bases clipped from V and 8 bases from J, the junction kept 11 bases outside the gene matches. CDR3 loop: CASSPAGQGGEKLFF. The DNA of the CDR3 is TGTGCCAGCAGCCCGGCCGGACAGGGTGGCGAAAAACTGTTTTTT.

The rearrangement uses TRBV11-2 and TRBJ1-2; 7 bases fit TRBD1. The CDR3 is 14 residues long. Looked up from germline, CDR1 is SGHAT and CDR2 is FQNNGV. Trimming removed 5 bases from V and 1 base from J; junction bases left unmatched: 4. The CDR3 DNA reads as TGTGCCAGCAGCATGGGACAGTTTAACTATGGCTACACCTTC. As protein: CASSMGQFNYGYTF.

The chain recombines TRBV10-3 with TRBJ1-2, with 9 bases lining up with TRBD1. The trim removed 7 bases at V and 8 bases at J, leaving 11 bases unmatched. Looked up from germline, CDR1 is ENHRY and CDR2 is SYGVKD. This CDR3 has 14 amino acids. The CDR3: CAITTEGTGQGYTF. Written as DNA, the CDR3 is TGTGCCATCACCACCGAAGGGACAGGGCAAGGCTACACCTTC.

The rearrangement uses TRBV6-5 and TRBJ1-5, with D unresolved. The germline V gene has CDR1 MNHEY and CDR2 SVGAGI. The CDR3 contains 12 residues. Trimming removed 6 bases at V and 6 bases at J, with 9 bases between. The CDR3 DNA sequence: TGTGCCAGCAGCGACCGCGGTCAGCCCCAGCATTTT. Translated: CASSDRGQPQHF.

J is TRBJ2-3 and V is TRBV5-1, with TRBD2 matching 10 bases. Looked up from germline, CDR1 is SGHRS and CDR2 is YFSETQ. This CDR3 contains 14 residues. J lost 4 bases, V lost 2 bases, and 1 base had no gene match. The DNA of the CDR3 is TGCGCCAGCAGCTTTGGGACTAGCGCAGATACGCAGTATTTT. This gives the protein CASSFGTSADTQYF.

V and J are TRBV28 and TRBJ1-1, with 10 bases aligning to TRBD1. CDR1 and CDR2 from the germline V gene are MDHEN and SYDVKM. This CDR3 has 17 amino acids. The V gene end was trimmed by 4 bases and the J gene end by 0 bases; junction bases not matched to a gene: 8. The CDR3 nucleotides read TGTGCCAGCAGTTCCCCGGGACAGGGGTATATGAACACTGAAGCTTTCTTT. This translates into CASSSPGQGYMNTEAFF.

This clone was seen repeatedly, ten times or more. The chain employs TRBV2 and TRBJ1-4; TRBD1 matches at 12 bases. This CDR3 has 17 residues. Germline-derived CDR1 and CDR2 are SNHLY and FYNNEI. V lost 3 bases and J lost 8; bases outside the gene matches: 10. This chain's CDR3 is CASSDGTGGLLGEKLFF. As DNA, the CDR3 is TGTGCCAGCAGTGACGGGACAGGGGGCTTGCTTGGCGAAAAACTGTTTTTT.

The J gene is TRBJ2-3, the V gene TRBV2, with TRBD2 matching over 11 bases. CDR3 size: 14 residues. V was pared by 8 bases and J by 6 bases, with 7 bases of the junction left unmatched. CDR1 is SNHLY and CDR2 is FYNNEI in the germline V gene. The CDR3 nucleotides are TGTGCCAGCGGTGTAGCGGGAGGGCCCGATACGCAGTATTTT. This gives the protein CASGVAGGPDTQYF.

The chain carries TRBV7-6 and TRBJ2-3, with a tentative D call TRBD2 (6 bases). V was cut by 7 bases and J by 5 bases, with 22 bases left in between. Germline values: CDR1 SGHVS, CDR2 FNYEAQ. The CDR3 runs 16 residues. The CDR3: CASIPGYSGRGDTQYF. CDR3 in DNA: TGTGCCAGCATTCCAGGATATAGCGGAAGGGGAGATACGCAGTATTTT.

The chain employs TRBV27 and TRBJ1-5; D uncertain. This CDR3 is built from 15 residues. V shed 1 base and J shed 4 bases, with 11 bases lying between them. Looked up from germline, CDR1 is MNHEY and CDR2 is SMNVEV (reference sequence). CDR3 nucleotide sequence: TGTGCCAGCAGTTTATTCTTTGGAGGGAATCAGCCCCAGCATTTT. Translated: CASSLFFGGNQPQHF.

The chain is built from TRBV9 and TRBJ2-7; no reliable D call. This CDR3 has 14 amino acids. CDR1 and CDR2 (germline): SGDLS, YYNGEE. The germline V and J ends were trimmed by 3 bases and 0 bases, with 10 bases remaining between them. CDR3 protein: CASSALLHSYEQYF. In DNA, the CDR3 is TGTGCCAGCAGCGCATTACTGCACTCCTACGAGCAGTACTTC.

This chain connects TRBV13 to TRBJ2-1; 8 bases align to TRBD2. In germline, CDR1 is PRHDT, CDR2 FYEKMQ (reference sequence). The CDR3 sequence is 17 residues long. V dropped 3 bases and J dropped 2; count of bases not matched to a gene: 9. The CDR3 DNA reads TGTGCCAGCAGCTTTGTAACGGGAGGGCCCCCCTACAATGAGCAGTTCTTC. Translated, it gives CASSFVTGGPPYNEQFF.

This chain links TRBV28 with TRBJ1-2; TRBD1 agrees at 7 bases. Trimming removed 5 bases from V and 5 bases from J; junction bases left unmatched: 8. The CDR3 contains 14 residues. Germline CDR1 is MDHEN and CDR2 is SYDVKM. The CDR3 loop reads CASSRTGTRYGYTF. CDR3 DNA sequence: TGTGCCAGCAGTCGGACAGGCACACGATATGGCTACACCTTC.

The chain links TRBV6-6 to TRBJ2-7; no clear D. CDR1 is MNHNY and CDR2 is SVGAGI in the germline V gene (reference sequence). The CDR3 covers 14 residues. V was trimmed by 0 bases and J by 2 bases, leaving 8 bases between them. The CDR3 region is CASSYSSAAYEQYF. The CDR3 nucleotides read TGTGCCAGCAGTTACTCATCCGCGGCCTACGAGCAGTACTTC.

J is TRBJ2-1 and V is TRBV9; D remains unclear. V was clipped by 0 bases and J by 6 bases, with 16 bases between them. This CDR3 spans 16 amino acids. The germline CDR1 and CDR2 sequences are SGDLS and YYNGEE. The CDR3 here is CASSVEVAVGLNEQFF. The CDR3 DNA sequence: TGTGCCAGCAGCGTAGAAGTAGCTGTCGGTCTCAATGAGCAGTTCTTC.

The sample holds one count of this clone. The CDR3 bases are TGTGCCAGCAGCCTCCACGGGGGGGACCCTGAAGCTTTCTTT. Encoded protein: CASSLHGGDPEAFF. J is TRBJ1-1 and V is TRBV3-1 (or the pseudogene TRBV3-2); perhaps TRBD1 as D (5 bases). The CDR3 loop spans 14 amino acids. Between the trimmed V and J ends, which lost 4 bases and 6 bases, there was a span of 15 bases. The germline V gene encodes CDR1 LGHDT and CDR2 YNNKEL (reference sequence).

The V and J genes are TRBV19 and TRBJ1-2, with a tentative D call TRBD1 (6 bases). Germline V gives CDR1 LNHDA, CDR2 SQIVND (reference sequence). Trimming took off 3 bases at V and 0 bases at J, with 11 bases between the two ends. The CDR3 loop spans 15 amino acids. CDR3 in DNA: TGTGCCAGTAGTATTGTGGACAGCTCTAACTATGGCTACACCTTC. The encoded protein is CASSIVDSSNYGYTF.

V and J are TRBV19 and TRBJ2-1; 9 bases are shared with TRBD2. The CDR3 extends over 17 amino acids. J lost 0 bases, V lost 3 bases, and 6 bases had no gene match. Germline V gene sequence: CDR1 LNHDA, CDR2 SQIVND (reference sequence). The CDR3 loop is CASSISLAGRSYNEQFF. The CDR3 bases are TGTGCCAGTAGTATCTCGCTAGCGGGACGCTCCTACAATGAGCAGTTCTTC.

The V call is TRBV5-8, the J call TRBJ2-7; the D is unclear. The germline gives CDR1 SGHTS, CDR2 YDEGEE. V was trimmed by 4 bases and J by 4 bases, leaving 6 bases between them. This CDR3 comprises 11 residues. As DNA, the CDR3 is TGTGCCAGCAGCGCAGAATACGAGCAGTACTTC. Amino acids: CASSAEYEQYF.

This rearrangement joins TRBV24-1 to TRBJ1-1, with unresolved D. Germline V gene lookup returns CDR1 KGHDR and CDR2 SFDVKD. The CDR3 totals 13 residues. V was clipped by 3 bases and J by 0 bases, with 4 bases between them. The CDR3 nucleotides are TGTGCCACCAGTGATGGGCTGAACACTGAAGCTTTCTTT. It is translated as CATSDGLNTEAFF.

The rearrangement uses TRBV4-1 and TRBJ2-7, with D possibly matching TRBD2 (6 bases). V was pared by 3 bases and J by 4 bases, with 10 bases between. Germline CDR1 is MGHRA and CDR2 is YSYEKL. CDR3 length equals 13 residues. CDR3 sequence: CASSQDYTYEQYF. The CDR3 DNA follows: TGCGCCAGCAGCCAGGACTACACATACGAGCAGTACTTC.

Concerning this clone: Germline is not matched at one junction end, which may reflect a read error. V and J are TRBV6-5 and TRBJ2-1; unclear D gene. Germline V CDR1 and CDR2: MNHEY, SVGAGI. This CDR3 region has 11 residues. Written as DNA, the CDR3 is TGTGCCAGCAGGTACTACAATGAGCAGTTCTTC. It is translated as CASRYYNEQFF.

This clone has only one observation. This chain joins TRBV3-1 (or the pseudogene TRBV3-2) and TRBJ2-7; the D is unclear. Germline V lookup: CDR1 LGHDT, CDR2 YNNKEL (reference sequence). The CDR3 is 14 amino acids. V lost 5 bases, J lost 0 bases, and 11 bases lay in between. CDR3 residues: CASSSSLSSYEQYF. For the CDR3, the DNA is TGTGCCAGCAGCTCATCCCTCAGCTCCTACGAGCAGTACTTC.